The 29 T cell receptor beta chains given below trace back to one sample, sequenced in a study of beta chain features in type 1 diabetes. The study, taken as a whole, reports: Patients with Type 1 diabetes showed moderately but significantly shorter TCRB CDR3s in all four CD4+ subsets.

Isolated RNA was reverse transcribed in full, so expressed TCRB transcripts were sequenced. Produced via immunoSEQ multiplex PCR; TCRdb's table is partial and in-frame only. The table lists 300,000 to 350,000 clones, 9.3% of them singletons. No antigen has been identified for these receptors. The sample was central memory CD4+ T cells from blood. These TCRs come from a man younger than 45 with type 1 diabetes.

This rearrangement joins TRBV5-1 to TRBJ2-3; 7 bases match TRBD1. Trimming cost V 4 bases and J 1 base; bases outside gene matches: 6. This CDR3 has 15 residues. Germline assignment: CDR1 SGHRS and CDR2 YFSETQ. The CDR3 reads CASSTYGQGTDTQYF. CDR3 DNA: TGCGCCAGCAGCACGTACGGACAGGGCACAGATACGCAGTATTTT.

Only a few counts were recorded for this clone. The V gene is TRBV10-3, the J gene TRBJ1-1; tentatively, D is TRBD1 (5 bases). Germline V lookup: CDR1 ENHRY, CDR2 SYGVKD. This CDR3 has 13 residues. Trimming stripped 4 bases from V and 5 bases from J, with 11 bases between. The CDR3 region has the DNA TGTGCCATCAGTGCCCGGGGGGAAACTGAAGCTTTCTTT. Amino acid sequence: CAISARGETEAFF.

This clone was found many times. This sequence joins TRBV7-2 and TRBJ2-1; a possible D gene is TRBD2 (6 bases). Germline assignment: CDR1 SGHTA and CDR2 FQGNSA. The CDR3 totals 15 residues. V was pared by 4 bases and J by 4 bases, with 14 bases between. For the CDR3, the DNA is TGTGCCAGCAGCTCAAGCCTCGGACTATACAATGAGCAGTTCTTC. It specifies CASSSSLGLYNEQFF.

The sample holds a few counts of this clone. The chain joins TRBV14 to TRBJ2-7; tentatively, D is TRBD1 (6 bases). Trimming took off 1 base at V and 5 bases at J, with 15 bases between the two ends. The CDR3 is 15 amino acids. Germline lookup yields CDR1 SGHDN and CDR2 FVKESK. Here the CDR3 DNA reads TGTGCCAGCAGCCAAGGTGGCAGGGGAGTGGACGAGCAGTACTTC. This codes for CASSQGGRGVDEQYF.

A few counts support this clone. The CDR3 DNA reads as TGTGCCAGCTCACCAGGGCGCGCGAACACCGGGGAGCTGTTTTTT. It is translated as CASSPGRANTGELFF. This chain uses TRBV18 with TRBJ2-2; no clear D gene. Trimming took off 2 bases at V and 0 bases at J, with 7 bases between the two ends. From germline, CDR1 is KGHSH and CDR2 LQKENI. This CDR3 region has 15 residues.

This clone came up a few times. The J gene is TRBJ2-5, the V gene TRBV10-3; D might be TRBD1 (6 bases). V was pared by 6 bases and J by 1 base, with 12 bases between. The V gene's germline CDR1 is ENHRY and CDR2 SYGVKD. This CDR3 is 14 amino acids long. The DNA of the CDR3 is TGTGCCATCAGACCACAGGGTGGCCAAGAGACCCAGTACTTC. It specifies CAIRPQGGQETQYF.

The rearrangement links TRBV7-2 to TRBJ2-7; D unclear. There are 12 residues in the CDR3. CDR1 and CDR2 from the germline V gene are SGHTA and FQGNSA. The germline V and J ends were trimmed by 5 bases and 3 bases, with 8 bases remaining between them. This CDR3 reads CASSQSRYEQYF. CDR3 coding DNA: TGTGCCAGCAGCCAGAGCCGCTACGAGCAGTACTTC. Full variable domain (outside the CDR3, taken from reference TRBV7-2 and TRBJ2-7): GAGVSQSPSNKVTEKGKDVELRCDPISGHTALYWYRQSLGQGLEFLIYFQGNSAPDKSGLPSDRFSAERTGGSVSTLTIQRTQQEDSAVYLCASSQSRYEQYFGPGTRLTVT.

In this sample, this clone turned up a few times. The chain joins TRBV30 to TRBJ1-1; D gene unclear. CDR3 size: 12 residues. CDR1 and CDR2 (germline): GTSNPN, SVGIG (reference sequence). V gave up 0 bases and J gave up 7 bases, with 9 bases separating them. CDR3 in amino acids: CAWSVEGFEAFF. The DNA for the CDR3 is TGTGCCTGGAGTGTGGAGGGATTTGAAGCTTTCTTT.

The J gene is TRBJ2-1, the V gene TRBV10-3; D assignment may be TRBD1 or TRBD2 (5 bases each). Trimming took 0 bases from V and 0 from J, leaving 15 bases between them. CDR3 length equals 18 residues. CDR1 is ENHRY and CDR2 is SYGVKD in the germline V gene. This CDR3 is CAISESPGPSSSYNEQFF. The CDR3, as DNA: TGTGCCATCAGTGAGTCCCCGGGACCCTCGAGCTCCTACAATGAGCAGTTCTTC.

The chain joins TRBV4-2 to TRBJ2-2; 10 bases map to TRBD1. V shed 4 bases and J 2 bases; nucleotides not matched to a gene: 4. CDR1 and CDR2 from the germline V gene are LGHNA and YNFKEQ. CDR3 size: 16 residues. CDR3: CASSLRTGGNTGELFF. The CDR3 DNA reads TGTGCCAGCAGCCTGAGGACAGGGGGAAACACCGGGGAGCTGTTTTTT.

The chain recombines TRBV28 with TRBJ2-7, with unresolved D. V was cut by 4 bases and J by 3 bases, with 7 bases left in between. The CDR3 consists of 12 residues. The V gene's germline CDR1 is MDHEN and CDR2 SYDVKM. The CDR3 sequence: CASSSGVYEQYF. CDR3 in DNA: TGTGCCAGCAGTTCCGGTGTCTACGAGCAGTACTTC.

The chain employs TRBV27 and TRBJ2-6, with unresolved D. Germline V lookup: CDR1 MNHEY, CDR2 SMNVEV (reference sequence). Trimming took 4 bases from V and 0 from J, leaving 7 bases between them. The CDR3 is made up of 15 amino acids. The CDR3 DNA is TGTGCCAGCAGTTCTCCAGGCTCTGGGGCCAACGTCCTGACTTTC. This codes for CASSSPGSGANVLTF.

This clone turned up a few times. This chain connects TRBV6-5 to TRBJ1-1, with D unclear. The length of the CDR3 is 11 residues. Trimming cost V 5 bases and J 11 bases, with 12 bases left between them. Germline values: CDR1 MNHEY, CDR2 SVGAGI. DNA for the CDR3: TGTGCCAGCAGTGATGAGTTGGGCGCTTTCTTT. Protein sequence: CASSDELGAFF.

In this sample, this clone turned up a few times. The V and J genes are TRBV9 and TRBJ2-4; 11 nucleotides match TRBD2. Germline values: CDR1 SGDLS, CDR2 YYNGEE. The trim removed 3 bases at V and 7 bases at J, leaving 9 bases unmatched. The CDR3 has 16 amino acids. The CDR3 bases are TGTGCCAGCAGCGACCTCGGGCTAGCGGGGGGTAACATTCAGTACTTC. This codes for CASSDLGLAGGNIQYF.

This clone has a handful of counts. This sequence joins TRBV5-1 and TRBJ1-1, with TRBD1 matching over 7 bases. The CDR3 loop spans 15 amino acids. CDR1 and CDR2 (germline): SGHRS, YFSETQ. V gave up 4 bases and J gave up 0 bases; unmatched junction bases: 6. The CDR3 protein is CASSPTGQVNTEAFF. In DNA form, the CDR3 reads TGCGCCAGCAGCCCAACCGGACAGGTGAACACTGAAGCTTTCTTT.

In its sample, this clone was seen a few times. The gene calls are TRBV9 and TRBJ2-3; D not resolved. The CDR3 sequence is 15 residues long. V shed 0 bases and J shed 0 bases, with 8 bases lying between them. CDR1 SGDLS and CDR2 YYNGEE come from the germline V gene. CDR3 protein: CASSVEGGSTDTQYF. The CDR3 DNA is TGTGCCAGCAGCGTAGAAGGCGGTAGCACAGATACGCAGTATTTT.

This clone was seen more than once but under ten times. This chain uses TRBV18 with TRBJ1-1; D may be TRBD1 (6 bases). Per germline, CDR1 KGHSH and CDR2 LQKENI. The V end lost 5 bases, the J end lost 3 bases, and 13 bases lay between the germline ends. The CDR3 is 14 amino acids. The CDR3: CASSWGGQDTEAFF. The DNA of the CDR3 is TGTGCCAGCTCATGGGGGGGGCAGGACACTGAAGCTTTCTTT.

This clone occurred many times. The J gene is TRBJ2-1, the V gene TRBV27; 8 nucleotides align to TRBD1. Per germline, CDR1 MNHEY and CDR2 SMNVEV (reference sequence). With 5 bases clipped from V and 3 bases from J, the junction kept 3 bases outside the gene matches. This CDR3 contains 14 residues. The CDR3 DNA reads TGTGCCAGCAGTCACGACAGGGGCTACAATGAGCAGTTCTTC. It encodes CASSHDRGYNEQFF.

This chain links TRBV7-2 with TRBJ2-7, with no clear D. Deletions cut 5 bases from V and 2 bases from J, with 10 bases between. The germline V gene encodes CDR1 SGHTA and CDR2 FQGNSA. The CDR3 length is 13 residues. The CDR3 is CASSDRGAYEQYF. In DNA, the CDR3 is TGTGCCAGCAGCGACCGTGGGGCCTACGAGCAGTACTTC.

This clone was seen more than once but under ten times. This chain links TRBV7-9 with TRBJ1-6; D is uncertain. Germline V CDR1 and CDR2: SEHNR, FQNEAQ (reference sequence). The CDR3 length is 15 residues. V lost 5 bases and J 5 bases, leaving 13 bases between the germline ends. CDR3 protein: CASSRGRADNSPLHF. As DNA, the CDR3 is TGTGCCAGCAGCCGAGGGAGGGCGGATAATTCACCCCTCCACTTT.

The rearrangement links TRBV7-9 to TRBJ1-1; 10 positions agree with TRBD1. The CDR3 is 15 residues long. Germline CDR1 SEHNR, CDR2 FQNEAQ (reference sequence). J gave up 6 bases and V 4 bases, and 8 bases lay outside the gene matches. In nucleotides, the CDR3 is TGTGCCAGCAGCTCCCCGGGACAGGGGATAGCTGAAGCTTTCTTT. This gives the protein CASSSPGQGIAEAFF.

CDR3 loop: CASSHEAGGAGTGELFF. The CDR3 DNA sequence: TGCGCCAGCAGCCATGAAGCAGGGGGCGCGGGCACCGGGGAGCTGTTTTTT. The V call is TRBV4-1, the J call TRBJ2-2; 8 bases line up with TRBD1. J was trimmed by 4 bases and V by 3 bases; bases with no gene match: 10. The CDR3 extends over 17 amino acids. Germline V gives CDR1 MGHRA, CDR2 YSYEKL.

The chain links TRBV28 to TRBJ2-7; 11 nucleotides line up with TRBD1. The V gene end was trimmed by 6 bases and the J gene end by 3 bases; junction bases not matched to a gene: 4. The CDR3 is made up of 14 amino acids. The germline gives CDR1 MDHEN, CDR2 SYDVKM. In DNA form, the CDR3 reads TGTGCCAGCAGGACCGGGACAGGGGGCTACGAGCAGTACTTC. Residues: CASRTGTGGYEQYF.

The chain recombines TRBV7-2 with TRBJ2-1; TRBD2 aligns across 8 bases. The CDR3 contains 17 residues. The V gene's germline CDR1 is SGHTA and CDR2 FQGNSA. The junction had 11 bases not matched to a gene; V was cut back by 3 bases and J by 4 bases. The CDR3 nucleotides read TGTGCCAGCAGCTTTCAGGCGGGGGGTTCCCTTTACAATGAGCAGTTCTTC. As protein: CASSFQAGGSLYNEQFF.

This clone was detected a few times. The chain joins TRBV4-3 to TRBJ2-7; 11 bases map to TRBD2. Germline CDR1 LGHNA, CDR2 YSLEER. This CDR3 is built from 15 residues. V lost 3 bases to trimming and J lost 3 bases; unmatched junction nucleotides: 4. The CDR3 DNA follows: TGCGCCAGCAGCCAGGATAGCGGGGGGGACTACGAGCAGTACTTC. Its protein is CASSQDSGGDYEQYF.

The chain recombines TRBV19 with TRBJ2-7; D may be TRBD1 (6 bases). This CDR3 is built from 15 residues. Germline V gene lookup returns CDR1 LNHDA and CDR2 SQIVND (reference sequence). Trimming took 6 bases from V and 5 from J, leaving 20 bases between them. The CDR3 bases are TGTGCCAGTAGATCACTTACTGCAGGGGTGAACGAGCAGTACTTC. Protein sequence: CASRSLTAGVNEQYF.

This CDR3 is CASSSSFTYNEQFF. DNA for the CDR3: TGTGCCAGCAGCTCCAGCTTCACGTACAATGAGCAGTTCTTC. The chain carries TRBV11-2 and TRBJ2-1; D is unresolved. CDR1 and CDR2 (germline): SGHAT, FQNNGV. V was clipped by 4 bases and J by 4 bases, with 11 bases between them. CDR3 length equals 14 residues. Filled out from reference TRBV11-2 and TRBJ2-1, the complete variable domain reads EAGVAQSPRYKIIEKRQSVAFWCNPISGHATLYWYQQILGQGPKLLIQFQNNGVVDDSQLPKDRFSAERLKGVDSTLKIQPAKLEDSAVYLCASSSSFTYNEQFFGPGTRLTVL.

This chain joins TRBV4-2 and TRBJ2-3; 16 bases match TRBD2. There are 17 residues in the CDR3. The V gene's germline CDR1 is LGHNA and CDR2 YNFKEQ. V shed 3 bases, J shed 4 bases, and the junction held 4 bases outside the gene matches. The chain's CDR3 is CASSQGTSGGAADTQYF. The CDR3 DNA sequence: TGTGCCAGCAGCCAGGGGACTAGCGGGGGGGCGGCAGATACGCAGTATTTT.

The chain couples TRBV29-1 to TRBJ2-1, with TRBD2 identical over 11 bases. The V and J ends lost 7 bases and 5 bases, in that order; junction bases with no gene match: 10. The V gene's germline CDR1 is SQVTM and CDR2 ANQGSEA. The CDR3 totals 15 residues. The CDR3: CSAPGLAGGNNEQFF. The CDR3 DNA reads as TGCAGCGCCCCGGGGCTAGCGGGGGGTAACAATGAGCAGTTCTTC.